The 4 T cell receptor beta chains in this list originate from one sample, sequenced in a study of blood T cells in healthy people across ages. Combining a sample-barcoded 5' primer with a J-beta primer mix, a second PCR ran for roughly 7 to 12 cycles. One entry per CDR3 protein, called by TCRdb with MiXCR from the 5' RACE reads. The table lists more than 800,000 distinct CDR3 sequences, around 30% of them singletons. Sequenced: blood. The receptors come from a woman over 75 in good health.

This clonotype was counted between two and nine times. One end of the junction fails to match germline, which may point to a read error. The J gene is TRBJ2-5, the V gene TRBV11-3; 8 nucleotides line up with TRBD2. The tail of the sequence fits TRBJ2-1 better, so the J call may be wrong. CDR3 length: 15 amino acids. Germline CDR1 is SGHNT and CDR2 is YENEEA. This CDR3 is CAGSLEGLVQETQFF. The CDR3, as DNA: TGTGCCGGCAGCTTAGAGGGACTAGTCCAAGAGACCCAGTTCTTC.

This clonotype has a single count. The chain uses TRBV7-3 and TRBJ2-7; 7 bases are a match to TRBD2. Germline CDR1 reads SGHTA; CDR2 reads FQGTGA. CDR3 length: 14 residues. After removal of 5 bases from V and 5 bases from J, the junction contained 9 bases not matched to a gene. CDR3 nucleotides: TGTGCCAGCAGCCCAACAGCGGGGTTCCACGAGCAGTACTTC. Translation gives CASSPTAGFHEQYF.

This clonotype was observed at least ten times. The chain joins TRBV6-2 or TRBV6-3 to TRBJ2-3, with 10 positions matching TRBD1. Trimming cost V 6 bases and J 4 bases; bases outside gene matches: 7. The CDR3 is 15 amino acids. Germline CDR1 MNHEY, CDR2 SVGEGT. CDR3 residues: CASSYRDRGSDTQYF. CDR3 DNA: TGTGCCAGCAGCTACCGGGACAGGGGCTCAGATACGCAGTATTTT.

The sample holds one count of this clonotype. Germline is not matched at one junction end, which may reflect a read error. This chain links TRBV5-5 with TRBJ1-1; 10 bases map to TRBD1. Germline-derived CDR1 and CDR2 are SGHKS and YYEKEE (reference sequence). This CDR3 is 14 amino acids long. The CDR3 spells CVSRWTGGDTEAFF. CDR3 DNA sequence: TGTGTCAGCAGATGGACAGGGGGAGACACTGAAGCTTTCTTT.